Ten or more counts support the clone carrying this T cell receptor beta chain. No antigen is known for it. The data stem from a study of T-cell reconstitution after alpha-beta-depleted transplantation in children. Notes on the study in general: Several patients had high TCRbeta diversity at day 60; it came from surviving recipient T cells and thymic progenitors. Hyperexpanded clones declined; after one year, newly produced T cells mostly supplied diversity.

The germline gives CDR1 DFQATT, CDR2 SNEGSKA (reference sequence). The CDR3 sequence is 14 residues long. V lost 4 bases and J lost 8, with 17 bases in between. It was with unique molecular identifiers that the TCRbeta library was prepared. TCRdb independently ran MiXCR on the PCR reads; one entry per CDR3 protein. The sample lists approximately 290,000 distinct CDR3 sequences; about 9.9% were seen once. The chain combines TRBV20-1 with TRBJ2-2; D might be TRBD1 or TRBD2, each matching 6 bases. The sample was peripheral blood, taken 180 days after TCRalphabeta/CD19-depleted stem cell transplant. The sequence was obtained from a male patient between 2 and 9 years old who had a stem cell transplant for chronic granulomatous disease, so the T cells may come from the graft donor. CDR3 sequence: CSAIIDRRGGELFF. CDR3 sequence (DNA): TGCAGTGCTATAATAGACAGGCGGGGTGGGGAGCTGTTTTTT.